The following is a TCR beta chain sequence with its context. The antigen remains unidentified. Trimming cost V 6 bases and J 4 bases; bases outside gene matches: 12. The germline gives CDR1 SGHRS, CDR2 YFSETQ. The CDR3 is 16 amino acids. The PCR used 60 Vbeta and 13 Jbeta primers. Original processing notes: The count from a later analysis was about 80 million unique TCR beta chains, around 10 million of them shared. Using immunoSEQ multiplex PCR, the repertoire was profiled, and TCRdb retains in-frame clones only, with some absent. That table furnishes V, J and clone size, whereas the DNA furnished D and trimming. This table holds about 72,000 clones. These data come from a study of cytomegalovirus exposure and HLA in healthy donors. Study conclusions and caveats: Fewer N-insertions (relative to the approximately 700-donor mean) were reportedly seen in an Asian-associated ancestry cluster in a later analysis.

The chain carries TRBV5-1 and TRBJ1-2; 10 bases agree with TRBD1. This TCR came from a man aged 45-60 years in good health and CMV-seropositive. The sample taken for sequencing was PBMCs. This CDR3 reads CASNFGTGVGGYGYTF. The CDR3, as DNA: TGCGCCAGCAACTTCGGGACAGGGGTAGGTGGCTATGGCTACACCTTC.